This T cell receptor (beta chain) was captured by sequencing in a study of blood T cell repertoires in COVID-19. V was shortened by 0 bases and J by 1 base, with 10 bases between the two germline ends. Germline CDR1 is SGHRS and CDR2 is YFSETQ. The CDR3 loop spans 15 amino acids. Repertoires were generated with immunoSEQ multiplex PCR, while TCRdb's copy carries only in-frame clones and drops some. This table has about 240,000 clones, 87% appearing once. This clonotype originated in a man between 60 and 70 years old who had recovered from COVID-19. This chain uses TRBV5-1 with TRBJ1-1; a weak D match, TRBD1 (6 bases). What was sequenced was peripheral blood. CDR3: CASSLGPDRNTEAFF. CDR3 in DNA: TGCGCCAGCAGCTTGGGCCCGGACAGGAACACTGAAGCTTTCTTT.